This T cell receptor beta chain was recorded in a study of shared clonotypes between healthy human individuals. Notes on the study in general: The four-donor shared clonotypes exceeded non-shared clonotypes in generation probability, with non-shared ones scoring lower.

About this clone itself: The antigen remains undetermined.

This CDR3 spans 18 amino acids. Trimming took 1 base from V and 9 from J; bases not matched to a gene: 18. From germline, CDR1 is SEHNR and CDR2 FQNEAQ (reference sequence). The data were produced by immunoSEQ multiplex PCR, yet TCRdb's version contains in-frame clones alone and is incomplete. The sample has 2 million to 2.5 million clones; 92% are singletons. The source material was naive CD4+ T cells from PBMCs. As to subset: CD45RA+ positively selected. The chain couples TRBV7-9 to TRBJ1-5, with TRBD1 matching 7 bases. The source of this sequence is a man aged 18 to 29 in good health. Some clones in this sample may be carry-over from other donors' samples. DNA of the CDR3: TGTGCCAGCAGCTTAGTGGGAAAGACAGGGCAACCTCCTTGGCCCCAGCATTTT. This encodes CASSLVGKTGQPPWPQHF.